One and the same sample provided the 18 T cell receptor beta chains below, sequenced in a study of T cell changes during pregnancy in multiple sclerosis. TCRdb's table, derived via immunoSEQ multiplex PCR, lists solely in-frame clones and lacks some. Of over 50,000 clones listed, 90% were seen once; the top ten hold roughly 2%. The sequenced sample was peripheral blood, obtained in the first trimester of pregnancy. The receptors originated from a female donor in good health, enrolled as a control in a pregnancy study.

The chain combines TRBV7-9 with TRBJ2-3; 8 nucleotides agree with TRBD2. This CDR3 contains 14 residues. Germline CDR1 is SEHNR and CDR2 is FQNEAQ (reference sequence). V lost 5 bases, J lost 11 bases, and 12 bases stayed unmatched. This chain's CDR3 is CASSPDVFAGGQYF. As DNA, the CDR3 is TGTGCCAGCAGCCCAGACGTCTTTGCGGGAGGGCAGTATTTT.

The chain employs TRBV6-1 and TRBJ2-7; 9 bases are a match to TRBD1. This CDR3 region has 15 residues. After removal of 1 base from V and 2 bases from J, the junction contained 3 bases not matched to a gene. Germline V gives CDR1 MNHNS, CDR2 SASEGT. The CDR3 sequence: CASSEGGQGTYEQYF. CDR3 DNA sequence: TGTGCCAGCAGTGAAGGCGGACAGGGGACCTACGAGCAGTACTTC.

The chain has TRBV25-1 and TRBJ2-7; D may be TRBD2 (5 bases). Germline values: CDR1 MGHDK, CDR2 SYGVNS. CDR3 size: 14 residues. V shed 1 base and J shed 6 bases, with 13 bases lying between them. This CDR3 is CASSESSSMGEQYF. Here the CDR3 DNA reads TGTGCCAGCAGTGAATCTTCTAGCATGGGCGAGCAGTACTTC.

This sequence joins TRBV27 and TRBJ2-1, with 7 bases fitting TRBD2. V trimming: 8 bases; J trimming: 5 bases; junction bases outside the gene matches: 12. Germline lookup yields CDR1 MNHEY and CDR2 SMNVEV (reference sequence). The CDR3 is 15 residues long. The DNA of the CDR3 is TGTGCCAGCGGCGAACCGGGACTACAACACAATGAGCAGTTCTTC. Amino acid sequence: CASGEPGLQHNEQFF.

This clone was detected a few times. V usage is TRBV4-1 and J usage is TRBJ1-1; D might be TRBD1 (5 bases). Trimming left V 2 bases short and J 5 bases short, with 15 bases between. The CDR3 sequence is 15 residues long. The germline CDR1 and CDR2 sequences are MGHRA and YSYEKL. The CDR3 DNA reads as TGCGCCAGCAGCCAAAGAACAGGATTGGGTACTGAAGCTTTCTTT. Encoded protein: CASSQRTGLGTEAFF.

The chain joins TRBV5-1 to TRBJ2-7, with D possibly being TRBD2 (6 bases). CDR3 size: 15 residues. Trimming removed 0 bases at V and 4 bases at J, with 14 bases between. Germline CDR1 and CDR2: SGHRS and YFSETQ. CDR3 in amino acids: CASSLVSGSVYEQYF. CDR3 bases: TGCGCCAGCAGCTTGGTGTCCGGGAGTGTATACGAGCAGTACTTC.

The genes are TRBV2 and TRBJ2-2, with a possible D match to TRBD2 (7 bases). CDR1 is SNHLY and CDR2 is FYNNEI in the germline V gene. The germline V and J ends were trimmed by 7 bases and 6 bases, with 9 bases remaining between them. This CDR3 spans 12 amino acids. The CDR3 here is CASKGGAGELFF. DNA of the CDR3: TGTGCCAGCAAGGGGGGGGCCGGGGAGCTGTTTTTT.

V and J are TRBV21-1 and TRBJ1-1; the D call in the table, TRBD1, was not verified against the DNA. TRBV21-1 represents a pseudogene. The CDR3 consists of 15 residues. The CDR3 protein is CASHNYMAAGAEAFF. CDR3 coding DNA: TGTGCCAGCCACAACTATATGGCGGCAGGGGCTGAAGCTTTCTTT.

V is TRBV7-9 and J is TRBJ1-5, with D uncertain. Trimming took off 1 base at V and 3 bases at J, with 7 bases between the two ends. The CDR3 sequence is 14 residues long. From germline, CDR1 is SEHNR and CDR2 FQNEAQ (reference sequence). The CDR3 region has the DNA TGTGCCAGCAGCTTAGGACAAGCCAATCAGCCCCAGCATTTT. Its translation: CASSLGQANQPQHF.

This rearrangement joins TRBV28 to TRBJ2-1; D may be TRBD1 (5 bases). The CDR3 has 11 residues. CDR1 MDHEN and CDR2 SYDVKM come from the germline V gene. V was pared by 10 bases and J by 7 bases, with 11 bases between. The CDR3 loop reads CATNRGNEQFF. Here the CDR3 DNA reads TGTGCCACCAATAGGGGTAATGAGCAGTTCTTC.

The V call is TRBV5-5, the J call TRBJ1-2, with 9 bases identical to TRBD1. Germline V gene sequence: CDR1 SGHKS, CDR2 YYEKEE (reference sequence). The CDR3 contains 14 residues. V gave up 4 bases and J gave up 5 bases; unmatched junction bases: 6. The CDR3 DNA follows: TGTGCCAGCAGCGGCCGGGACAGGGCATATGGCTACACCTTC. It yields the protein CASSGRDRAYGYTF.

J is TRBJ1-2 and V is TRBV7-3; TRBD1 matches at 8 bases. CDR3 length equals 12 residues. Trimming removed 5 bases from V and 8 bases from J; junction bases left unmatched: 4. Looked up from germline, CDR1 is SGHTA and CDR2 is FQGTGA. The CDR3 here is CASSEDRDGYTF. In DNA form, the CDR3 reads TGTGCCAGCAGCGAGGACAGGGACGGCTACACCTTC.

V usage is TRBV5-5 and J usage is TRBJ1-2; possible D gene TRBD1, 5 bases. The V gene's germline CDR1 is SGHKS and CDR2 YYEKEE (reference sequence). Trimming cost V 5 bases and J 4 bases, with 18 bases left between them. The CDR3 covers 15 residues. For the CDR3, the DNA is TGTGCCAGCAGGCCCCGATTCGGGGGGAGCTATGGCTACACCTTC. This encodes CASRPRFGGSYGYTF.

J is TRBJ1-1 and V is TRBV7-9; 8 bases are shared with TRBD1. J gave up 1 base and V 11 bases, and 6 bases lay outside the gene matches. Germline CDR1 SEHNR, CDR2 FQNEAQ (reference sequence). The CDR3 is made up of 13 amino acids. The CDR3 coding sequence is TGTGCCCCCGAAGACAGGGGGAACACTGAAGCTTTCTTT. It specifies CAPEDRGNTEAFF. The full variable domain, in which reference TRBV7-9 and TRBJ1-1 provide the parts outside the CDR3, is DTGVSQNPRHKITKRGQNVTFRCDPISEHNRLYWYRQTLGQGPEFLTYFQNEAQLEKSRLLSDRFSAERPKGSFSTLEIQRTEQGDSAMYLCAPEDRGNTEAFFGQGTRLTVV.

As to this clone: One end of the junction varies from germline; a read error may be responsible. V gene TRBV7-7 combines with J gene TRBJ2-2; TRBD2 aligns across 8 bases. This CDR3 is built from 15 residues. Germline V CDR1 and CDR2: SSHAT, FNYEAQ (reference sequence). This CDR3 reads CASSFGGGHTGELFF. The CDR3 nucleotides read TGTGCTAGCAGCTTCGGCGGGGGGCACACCGGGGAGCTGTTTTTT. The complete variable domain, with remaining parts taken from reference TRBV7-7 and TRBJ2-2, reads GAGVSQSPRYKVTKRGQDVTLRCDPISSHATLYWYQQALGQGPEFLTYFNYEAQPDKSGLPSDRFSAERPEGSISTLTIQRTEQRDSAMYRCASSFGGGHTGELFFGEGSRLTVL.

The chain is built from TRBV12-5 and TRBJ1-2; D uncertain. The germline V gene has CDR1 LGHNT and CDR2 FRNRAP. The CDR3 sequence is 17 residues long. Trimming shortened V by 5 bases and J by 7 bases, and 26 bases separated the two germline ends. CDR3 residues: CASGTTPPGTEKGGYTF. CDR3 coding DNA: TGTGCTAGTGGTACTACCCCCCCGGGAACTGAAAAGGGTGGCTACACCTTC.

The genes are TRBV9 and TRBJ2-2; D may be TRBD1 (5 bases). Trimming shortened V by 2 bases and J by 5 bases, and 13 bases separated the two germline ends. CDR1 SGDLS and CDR2 YYNGEE come from the germline V gene. The CDR3 is made up of 15 amino acids. CDR3 nucleotide sequence: TGTGCCAGCAGCGTGGCACCCCAGGGAACCGGGGAGCTGTTTTTT. This encodes CASSVAPQGTGELFF.

This chain connects TRBV5-5 to TRBJ2-2; the match to TRBD1 covers 8 bases. CDR1 is SGHKS, CDR2 YYEKEE, per germline (reference sequence). CDR3 size: 14 residues. The J segment lost 6 bases and the V segment lost 5 bases, leaving 6 bases of the junction unmatched. CDR3 DNA: TGTGCCAGCAGTGACCCGACAGGGGCCGGGGAGCTGTTTTTT. Translation gives CASSDPTGAGELFF.